The 14 T cell receptor beta chains presented below share a single source sample, sequenced in a study of cytomegalovirus exposure and HLA in healthy donors. Primers included in the PCR were 60 Vbeta and 13 Jbeta primers. Repertoires were generated with immunoSEQ multiplex PCR, while TCRdb's copy carries only in-frame clones and drops some. The data show about 170,000 clones, roughly 85% seen once. Input material: PBMCs. Source of these receptors: a boy aged 2 to 10 in good health and CMV-seronegative.

This clone was recorded a few times. The chain couples TRBV15 to TRBJ2-5; no definite D call. This CDR3 is 10 amino acids long. Germline CDR1 is LNHNV and CDR2 is YYDKDF (reference sequence). V lost 5 bases, J lost 6 bases, and 4 bases lay in between. In DNA form, the CDR3 reads TGTGCCACCAGCGGGCAGACCCAGTACTTC. Protein product: CATSGQTQYF.

The J gene is TRBJ1-1, the V gene TRBV5-4; D possibly corresponds to TRBD1 (6 bases). CDR3 size: 13 residues. CDR1 SGHNT and CDR2 YYREEE come from the germline V gene (reference sequence). V lost 1 base and J 11 bases, leaving 15 bases between the germline ends. CDR3 DNA: TGTGCCAGCAGCTTGTCCGGGGGCGGGGGGGCTTTCTTT. This translates into CASSLSGGGGAFF.

V usage is TRBV11-2 and J usage is TRBJ2-7; 7 bases are a match to TRBD1. V gave up 1 base and J gave up 3 bases; unmatched junction bases: 9. Germline V gives CDR1 SGHAT, CDR2 FQNNGV. There are 16 residues in the CDR3. This CDR3 reads CASSLGKQGFHYEQYF. In nucleotides, the CDR3 is TGTGCCAGCAGCTTAGGTAAACAGGGGTTTCACTACGAGCAGTACTTC.

This rearrangement joins TRBV4-1 to TRBJ1-4, with D perhaps matching TRBD1 (6 bases). Germline V lookup: CDR1 MGHRA, CDR2 YSYEKL. V was pared by 3 bases and J by 8 bases, with 13 bases between. This CDR3 region has 14 residues. This chain's CDR3 is CASSQQGGGEKLFF. CDR3 DNA: TGCGCCAGCAGCCAGCAGGGAGGGGGGGAAAAACTGTTTTTT.

The chain employs TRBV20-1 and TRBJ1-6; D is ambiguous. The CDR3 spans 10 residues. Trimming took 3 bases from V and 8 from J, leaving 2 bases between them. Germline assignment: CDR1 DFQATT and CDR2 SNEGSKA (reference sequence). The CDR3 region has the DNA TGCAGTGCTAGCGATTCACCCCTCCACTTT. Translated: CSASDSPLHF.

Concerning this clone itself: Other nucleotide sequences from this sample produce the same CDR3. The rearrangement uses TRBV9 and TRBJ1-2, with D unclear. This CDR3 region has 14 residues. V shed 0 bases and J shed 2 bases, with 8 bases lying between them. Germline V gene lookup returns CDR1 SGDLS and CDR2 YYNGEE. The CDR3 DNA follows: TGTGCCAGCAGCGTAGGGGGAGGGAACTATGGCTACACCTTC. This gives the protein CASSVGGGNYGYTF.

V usage is TRBV10-3 and J usage is TRBJ2-1; TRBD1 aligns across 9 bases. Germline V gene sequence: CDR1 ENHRY, CDR2 SYGVKD. The V gene end was trimmed by 10 bases and the J gene end by 4 bases; junction bases not matched to a gene: 8. The CDR3 contains 14 residues. The CDR3 sequence is CASKPGQGYNEQFF. CDR3 sequence (DNA): TGTGCCAGCAAACCGGGACAGGGATACAATGAGCAGTTCTTC.

The V call is TRBV5-6, the J call TRBJ1-5, with TRBD1 matching over 10 bases. The germline V gene has CDR1 SGHDT and CDR2 YYEEEE. The CDR3 totals 15 residues. The V gene end was trimmed by 3 bases and the J gene end by 6 bases; junction bases not matched to a gene: 6. The DNA for the CDR3 is TGTGCCAGCAGCTCGCAGGGACAGGGGATTCAGCCCCAGCATTTT. It is translated as CASSSQGQGIQPQHF.

The V call is TRBV27, the J call TRBJ2-5, with 7 bases that match TRBD2. The J call is doubtful: the DNA matches TRBJ2-7 better. Germline V gene sequence: CDR1 MNHEY, CDR2 SMNVEV (reference sequence). The CDR3 consists of 16 residues. The CDR3 DNA reads TGTGCCAGCAGTCCTACGGGAGGACGAATAGCATACGAGCAGTACTTC. Amino acid sequence: CASSPTGGRIAYEQYF.

The CDR3: CASNYPGTGLEDTQYF. CDR3 nucleotide sequence: TGTGCCAGCAATTACCCCGGGACAGGGTTGGAAGATACGCAGTATTTT. This rearrangement joins TRBV2 to TRBJ2-3, with 9 bases that match TRBD1. V gave up 7 bases and J gave up 5 bases; unmatched junction bases: 13. The germline gives CDR1 SNHLY, CDR2 FYNNEI. The CDR3 is made up of 16 amino acids.

This clone has just one count. This chain uses TRBV28 with TRBJ1-1; D call uncertain. The CDR3 is 11 amino acids. V lost 3 bases, J lost 7 bases, and 6 bases lay in between. CDR1 and CDR2 (germline): MDHEN, SYDVKM. The DNA of the CDR3 is TGTGCCAGCAGTTTCGCGGATGAAGCTTTCTTT. This encodes CASSFADEAFF.

The V call is TRBV27, the J call TRBJ1-2; D not certain. CDR1 is MNHEY and CDR2 is SMNVEV in the germline V gene (reference sequence). There are 15 residues in the CDR3. V shed 5 bases and J shed 4 bases, with 17 bases lying between them. CDR3 coding DNA: TGTGCCAGCAGTCGATTTATCAGGAGGTTCTATGGCTACACCTTC. Translated: CASSRFIRRFYGYTF.

This clone was observed a single time. V is TRBV25-1 and J is TRBJ2-3; tentative D call: TRBD2 (6 bases). Per the germline V gene, CDR1 is MGHDK and CDR2 is SYGVNS. The CDR3 sequence is 15 residues long. V was pared by 1 base and J by 5 bases, with 13 bases between. The CDR3 nucleotides are TGTGCCAGCAGTGAATCCTCCCGGAGGGGAGATACGCAGTATTTT. Its protein product is CASSESSRRGDTQYF.

The V call is TRBV6-5, the J call TRBJ1-2; TRBD1 matches at 10 bases. This CDR3 contains 15 residues. The germline CDR1 and CDR2 sequences are MNHEY and SVGAGI. J lost 3 bases, V lost 7 bases, and 8 bases had no gene match. CDR3 residues: CASTSTGGSYYGYTF. For the CDR3, the DNA is TGTGCCAGCACCTCGACAGGGGGCTCTTACTATGGCTACACCTTC.